The present T cell receptor beta chain was sequenced within a study of cytomegalovirus exposure and HLA in healthy donors. This CDR3 has 16 amino acids. CDR1 and CDR2 from the germline V gene are MNHEY and SMNVEV (reference sequence). Germline trimming cut 0 bases from V and 3 bases from J; bases unmatched to any gene: 5. PCR used 60 Vbeta primers and 13 Jbeta primers. TCRdb's table, derived via immunoSEQ multiplex PCR, lists solely in-frame clones and lacks some. The sample lists roughly 290,000 clones, approximately 80% occurring once. V gene TRBV27 combines with J gene TRBJ2-7, with 10 bases that match TRBD2. The sequence derives from a girl aged 2 to 10 in good health and CMV-seronegative. The sample comprised PBMCs. Written as DNA, the CDR3 is TGTGCCAGCAGTTTATCCCCTAGCGGGAGCAACTACGAGCAGTACTTC. This translates into CASSLSPSGSNYEQYF.